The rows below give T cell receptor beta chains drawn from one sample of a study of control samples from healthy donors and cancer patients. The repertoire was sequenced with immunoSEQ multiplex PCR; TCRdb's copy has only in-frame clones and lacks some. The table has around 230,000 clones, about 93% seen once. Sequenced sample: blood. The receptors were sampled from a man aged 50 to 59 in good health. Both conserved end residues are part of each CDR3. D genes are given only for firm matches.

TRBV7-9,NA,CASSFPNEKLFF
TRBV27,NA,CASSSLGRSSYNSPLHF
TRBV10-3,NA,CAISESVGTGELFF
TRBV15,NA,CATSREGGGGGYGYTF
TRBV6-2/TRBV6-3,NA,CASSGDSYNEQFF
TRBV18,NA,CASSPFSSSPAGYTF
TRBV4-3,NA,CASSQDLNQPQHF
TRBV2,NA,CASHPRERDRDGYTF
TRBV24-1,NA,CATSDSQTNGYTF
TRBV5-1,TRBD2,CASSFGTSGGTYNEQFF
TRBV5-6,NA,CASTPGGENYGYTF
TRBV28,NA,CASSLYSQYNEQFF
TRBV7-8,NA,CASSRGGSPYNEQFF
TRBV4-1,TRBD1,CASSPYSGGLGTEAFF
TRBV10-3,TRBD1,CAISATGDNQPQHF
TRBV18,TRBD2,CASSRERGQETQYF
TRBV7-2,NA,CASSQGFSGNTIYF
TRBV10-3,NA,CAIVSGNTIYF
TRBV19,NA,CASSPDGPAEQYF
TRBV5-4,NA,CASSLGQQFSGNTIYF
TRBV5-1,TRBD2,CASSLGFGSGGPDTQYF